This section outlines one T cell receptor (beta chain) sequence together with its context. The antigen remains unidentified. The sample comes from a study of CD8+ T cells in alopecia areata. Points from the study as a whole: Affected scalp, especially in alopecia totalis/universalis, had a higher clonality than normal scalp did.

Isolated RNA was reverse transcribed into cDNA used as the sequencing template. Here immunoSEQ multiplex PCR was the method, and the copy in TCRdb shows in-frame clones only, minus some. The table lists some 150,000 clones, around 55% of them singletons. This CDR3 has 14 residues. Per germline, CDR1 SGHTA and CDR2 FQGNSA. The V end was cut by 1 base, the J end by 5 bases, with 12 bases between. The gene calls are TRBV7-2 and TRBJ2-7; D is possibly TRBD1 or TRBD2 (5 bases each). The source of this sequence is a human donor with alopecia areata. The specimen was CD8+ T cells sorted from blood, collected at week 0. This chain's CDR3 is CASSLVPRDHEQYF. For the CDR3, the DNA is TGTGCCAGCAGCTTAGTCCCCAGGGACCACGAGCAGTACTTC.